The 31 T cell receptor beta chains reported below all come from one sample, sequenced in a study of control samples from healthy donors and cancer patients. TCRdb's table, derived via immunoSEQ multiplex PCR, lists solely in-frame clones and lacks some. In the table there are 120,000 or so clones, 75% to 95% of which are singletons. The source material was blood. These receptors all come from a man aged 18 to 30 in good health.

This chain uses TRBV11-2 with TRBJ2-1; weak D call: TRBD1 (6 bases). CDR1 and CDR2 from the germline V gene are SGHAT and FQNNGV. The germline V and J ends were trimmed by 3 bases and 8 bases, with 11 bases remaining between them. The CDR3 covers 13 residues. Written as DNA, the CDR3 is TGTGCCAGCAGCTTCAACAGGGTCCATGAGCAGTTCTTC. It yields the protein CASSFNRVHEQFF.

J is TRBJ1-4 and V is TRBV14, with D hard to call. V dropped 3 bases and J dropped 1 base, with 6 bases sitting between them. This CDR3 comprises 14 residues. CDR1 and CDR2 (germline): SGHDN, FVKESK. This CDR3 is CASSHYKTNEKLFF. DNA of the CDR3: TGTGCCAGCAGCCATTATAAAACTAATGAAAAACTGTTTTTT.

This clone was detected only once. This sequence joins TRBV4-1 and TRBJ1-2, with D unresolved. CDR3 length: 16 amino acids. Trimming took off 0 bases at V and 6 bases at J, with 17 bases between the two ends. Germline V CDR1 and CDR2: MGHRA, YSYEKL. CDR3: CASSQERQAVGHGYTF. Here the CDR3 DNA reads TGCGCCAGCAGCCAAGAGAGACAAGCCGTAGGACATGGCTACACCTTC.

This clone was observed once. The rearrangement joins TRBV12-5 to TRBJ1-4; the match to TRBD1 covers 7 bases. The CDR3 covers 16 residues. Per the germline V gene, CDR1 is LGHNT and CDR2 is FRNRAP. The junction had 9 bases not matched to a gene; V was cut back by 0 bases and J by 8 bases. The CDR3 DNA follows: TGTGCTAGTGGTTTGGTACTCGGCAGGGGGGGAGAAAAACTGTTTTTT. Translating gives CASGLVLGRGGEKLFF.

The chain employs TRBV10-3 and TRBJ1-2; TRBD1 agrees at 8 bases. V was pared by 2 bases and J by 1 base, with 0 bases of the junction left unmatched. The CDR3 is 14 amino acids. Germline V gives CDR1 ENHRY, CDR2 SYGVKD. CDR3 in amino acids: CAISETGGNYGYTF. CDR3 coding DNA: TGTGCCATCAGTGAGACAGGGGGTAACTATGGCTACACCTTC.

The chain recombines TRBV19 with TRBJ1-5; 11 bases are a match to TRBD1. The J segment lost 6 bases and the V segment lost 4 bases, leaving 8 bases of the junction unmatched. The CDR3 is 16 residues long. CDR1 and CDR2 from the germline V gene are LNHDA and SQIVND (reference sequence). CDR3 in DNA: TGTGCCAGTAGTAATCGCCGGGACAGGGGGGCTCAGCCCCAGCATTTT. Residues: CASSNRRDRGAQPQHF.

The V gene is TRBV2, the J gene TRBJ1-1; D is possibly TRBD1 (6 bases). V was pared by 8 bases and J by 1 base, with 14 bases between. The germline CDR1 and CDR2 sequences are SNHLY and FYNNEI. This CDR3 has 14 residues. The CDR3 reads CASQGGGWNTEAFF. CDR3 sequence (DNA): TGTGCCAGCCAAGGGGGGGGCTGGAACACTGAAGCTTTCTTT.

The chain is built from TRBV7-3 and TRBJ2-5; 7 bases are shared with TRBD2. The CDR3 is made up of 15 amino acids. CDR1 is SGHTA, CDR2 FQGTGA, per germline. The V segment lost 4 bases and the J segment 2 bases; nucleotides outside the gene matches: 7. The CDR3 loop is CASSSSGVPQETQYF. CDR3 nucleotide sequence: TGTGCCAGCAGCTCGAGCGGGGTTCCTCAAGAGACCCAGTACTTC.

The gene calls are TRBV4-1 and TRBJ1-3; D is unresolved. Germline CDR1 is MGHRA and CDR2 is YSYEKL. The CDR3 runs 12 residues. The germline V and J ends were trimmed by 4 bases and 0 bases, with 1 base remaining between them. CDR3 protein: CASSPSGNTIYF. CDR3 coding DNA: TGCGCCAGCAGCCCCTCTGGAAACACCATATATTTT.

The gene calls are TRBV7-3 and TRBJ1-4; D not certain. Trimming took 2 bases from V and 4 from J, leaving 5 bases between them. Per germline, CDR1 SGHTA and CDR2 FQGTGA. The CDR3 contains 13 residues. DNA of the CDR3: TGTGCCAGCAGCTTAGGGGTTAATGAAAAACTGTTTTTT. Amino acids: CASSLGVNEKLFF.

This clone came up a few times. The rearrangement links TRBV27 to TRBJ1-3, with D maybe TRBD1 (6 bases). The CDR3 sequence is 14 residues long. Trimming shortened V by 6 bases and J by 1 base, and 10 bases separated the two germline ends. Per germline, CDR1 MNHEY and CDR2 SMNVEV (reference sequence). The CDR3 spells CASSMDSSGNTIYF. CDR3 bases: TGTGCCAGCAGCATGGACAGTTCTGGAAACACCATATATTTT.

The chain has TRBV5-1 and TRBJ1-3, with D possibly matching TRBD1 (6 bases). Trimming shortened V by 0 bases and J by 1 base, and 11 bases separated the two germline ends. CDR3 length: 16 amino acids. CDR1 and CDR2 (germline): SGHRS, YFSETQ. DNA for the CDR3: TGCGCCAGCAGCTTGGAAAGGGGGTTATCTGGAAACACCATATATTTT. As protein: CASSLERGLSGNTIYF.

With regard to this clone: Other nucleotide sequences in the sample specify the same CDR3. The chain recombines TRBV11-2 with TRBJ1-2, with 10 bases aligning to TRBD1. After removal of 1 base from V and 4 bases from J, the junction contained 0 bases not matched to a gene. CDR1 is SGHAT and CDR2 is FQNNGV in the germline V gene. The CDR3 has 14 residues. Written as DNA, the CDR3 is TGTGCCAGCAGCTTAGGGACAGGGGGCTATGGCTACACCTTC. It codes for CASSLGTGGYGYTF.

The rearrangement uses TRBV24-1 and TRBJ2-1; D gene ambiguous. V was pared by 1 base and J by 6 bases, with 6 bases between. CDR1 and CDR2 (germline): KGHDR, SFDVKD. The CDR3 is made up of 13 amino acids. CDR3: CATSDFRFNEQFF. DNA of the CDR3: TGTGCCACCAGTGATTTTCGGTTCAATGAGCAGTTCTTC.

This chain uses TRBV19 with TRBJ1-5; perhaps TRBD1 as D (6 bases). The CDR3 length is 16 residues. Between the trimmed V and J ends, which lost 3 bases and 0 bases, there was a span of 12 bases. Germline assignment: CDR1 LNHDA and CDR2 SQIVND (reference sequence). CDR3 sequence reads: CASSMRDKYSNQPQHF. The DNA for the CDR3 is TGTGCCAGTAGTATGAGGGACAAATATAGCAATCAGCCCCAGCATTTT.

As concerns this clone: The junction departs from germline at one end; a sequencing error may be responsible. CDR3 bases: TGCGCCCGCAGAGACGCCGGTGGGTATGGCTACACCTTC. Protein product: CARRDAGGYGYTF. This chain links TRBV10-2 with TRBJ1-2; no definite D call. CDR1 WSHSY and CDR2 SAAADI come from the germline V gene. CDR3 size: 13 residues.

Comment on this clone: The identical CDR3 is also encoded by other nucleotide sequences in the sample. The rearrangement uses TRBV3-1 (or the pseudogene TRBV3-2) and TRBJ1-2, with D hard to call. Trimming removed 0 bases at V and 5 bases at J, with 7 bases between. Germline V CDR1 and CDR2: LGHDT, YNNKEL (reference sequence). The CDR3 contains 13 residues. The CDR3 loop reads CASSQEGGYGYTF. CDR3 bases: TGTGCCAGCAGCCAAGAAGGTGGTTATGGCTACACCTTC.

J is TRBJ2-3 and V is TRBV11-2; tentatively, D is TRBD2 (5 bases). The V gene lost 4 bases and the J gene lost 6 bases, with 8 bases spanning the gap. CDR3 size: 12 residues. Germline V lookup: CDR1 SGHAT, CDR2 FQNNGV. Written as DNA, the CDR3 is TGTGCCAGCAGCTGGAGGCGGGATACGCAGTATTTT. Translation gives CASSWRRDTQYF.

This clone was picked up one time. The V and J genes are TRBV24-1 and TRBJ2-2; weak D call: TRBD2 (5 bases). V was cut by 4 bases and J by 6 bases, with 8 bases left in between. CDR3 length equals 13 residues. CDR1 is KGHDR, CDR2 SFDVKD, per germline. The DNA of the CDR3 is TGTGCCACCAGTGACACCGGGGCCGGGGAGCTGTTTTTT. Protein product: CATSDTGAGELFF.

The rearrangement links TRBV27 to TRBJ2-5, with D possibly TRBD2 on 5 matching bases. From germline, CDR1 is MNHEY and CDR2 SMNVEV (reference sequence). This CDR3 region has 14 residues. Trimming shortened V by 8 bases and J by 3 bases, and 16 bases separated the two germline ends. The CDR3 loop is CASRRTGQEETQYF. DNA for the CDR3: TGTGCCAGCCGCAGGACTGGTCAAGAAGAGACCCAGTACTTC.

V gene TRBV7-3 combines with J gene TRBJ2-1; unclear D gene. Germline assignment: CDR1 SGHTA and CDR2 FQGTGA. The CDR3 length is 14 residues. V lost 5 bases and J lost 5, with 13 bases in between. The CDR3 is CASSPIGPDNEQFF. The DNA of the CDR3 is TGTGCCAGCAGCCCAATAGGGCCAGACAATGAGCAGTTCTTC.

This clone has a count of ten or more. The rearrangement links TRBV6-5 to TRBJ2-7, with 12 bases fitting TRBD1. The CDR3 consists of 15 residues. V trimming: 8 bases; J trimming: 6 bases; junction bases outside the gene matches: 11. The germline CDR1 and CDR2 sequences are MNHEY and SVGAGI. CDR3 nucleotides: TGTGCCAGCTCCCGAAAACCGGGACAGGGGGCCGAGCAGTACTTC. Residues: CASSRKPGQGAEQYF.

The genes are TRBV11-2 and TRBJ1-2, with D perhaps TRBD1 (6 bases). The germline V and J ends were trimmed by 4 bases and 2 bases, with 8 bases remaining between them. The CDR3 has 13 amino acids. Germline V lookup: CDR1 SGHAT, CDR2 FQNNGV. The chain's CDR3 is CASSSTGNYGYTF. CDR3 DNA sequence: TGTGCCAGCAGCTCCACAGGGAACTATGGCTACACCTTC.

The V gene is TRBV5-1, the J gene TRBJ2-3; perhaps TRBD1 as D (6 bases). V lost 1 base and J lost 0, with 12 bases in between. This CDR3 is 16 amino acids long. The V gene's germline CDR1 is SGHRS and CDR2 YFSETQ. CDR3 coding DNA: TGCGCCAGCAGCTTGTTACAGGGCTTGAGCACAGATACGCAGTATTTT. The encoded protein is CASSLLQGLSTDTQYF.

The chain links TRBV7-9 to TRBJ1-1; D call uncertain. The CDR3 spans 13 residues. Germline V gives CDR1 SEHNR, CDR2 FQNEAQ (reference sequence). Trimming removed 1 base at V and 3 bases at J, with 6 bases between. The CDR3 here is CASSLDSHTEAFF. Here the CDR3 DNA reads TGTGCCAGCAGCTTAGACTCACACACTGAAGCTTTCTTT.

Here the CDR3 reads CASSYTQSYTEAFF. As DNA, the CDR3 is TGTGCCAGCAGTTACACCCAGAGCTACACTGAAGCTTTCTTT. The chain couples TRBV6-6 to TRBJ1-1; D remains unclear. Germline V CDR1 and CDR2: MNHNY, SVGAGI (reference sequence). Trimming left V 2 bases short and J 3 bases short, with 10 bases between. The CDR3 consists of 14 residues.

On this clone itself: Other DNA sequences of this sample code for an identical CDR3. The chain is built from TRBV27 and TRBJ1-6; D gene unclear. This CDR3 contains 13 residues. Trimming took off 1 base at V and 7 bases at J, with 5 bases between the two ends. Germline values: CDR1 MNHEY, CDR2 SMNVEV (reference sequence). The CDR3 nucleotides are TGTGCCAGCAGTTTATTAGCAAATTCACCCCTCCACTTT. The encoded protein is CASSLLANSPLHF.

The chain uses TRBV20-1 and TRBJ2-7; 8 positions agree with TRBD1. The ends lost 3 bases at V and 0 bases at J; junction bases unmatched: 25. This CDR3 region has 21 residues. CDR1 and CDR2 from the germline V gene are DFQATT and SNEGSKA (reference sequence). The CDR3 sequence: CSASNRDRGLPLARVSYEQYF. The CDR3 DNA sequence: TGCAGTGCTAGTAACCGCGACAGGGGCCTTCCGCTAGCGAGGGTCTCCTACGAGCAGTACTTC.

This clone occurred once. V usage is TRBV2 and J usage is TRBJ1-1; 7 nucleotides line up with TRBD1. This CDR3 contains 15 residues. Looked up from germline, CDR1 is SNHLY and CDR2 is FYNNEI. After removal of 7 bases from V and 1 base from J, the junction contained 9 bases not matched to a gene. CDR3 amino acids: CASTPTGTENTEAFF. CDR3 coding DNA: TGTGCCAGCACCCCGACAGGGACAGAGAACACTGAAGCTTTCTTT.

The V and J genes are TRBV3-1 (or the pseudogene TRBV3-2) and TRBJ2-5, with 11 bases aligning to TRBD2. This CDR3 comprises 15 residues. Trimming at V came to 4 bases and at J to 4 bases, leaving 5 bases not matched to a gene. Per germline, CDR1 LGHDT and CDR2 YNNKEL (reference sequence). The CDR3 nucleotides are TGTGCCAGCAGCCTTAGCGGGGGGGCGGGAGAGACCCAGTACTTC. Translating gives CASSLSGGAGETQYF.

The CDR3 here is CASSAGGGNTEAFF. CDR3 DNA: TGTGCCAGCAGCGCAGGTGGCGGGAACACTGAAGCTTTCTTT. V usage is TRBV7-3 and J usage is TRBJ1-1; no firm D call. The length of the CDR3 is 14 residues. V lost 5 bases and J lost 1, with 11 bases in between. Germline CDR1 and CDR2: SGHTA and FQGTGA. The full variable domain, in which reference TRBV7-3 and TRBJ1-1 provide the parts outside the CDR3, is GAGVSQTPSNKVTEKGKYVELRCDPISGHTALYWYRQSLGQGPEFLIYFQGTGAADDSGLPNDRFFAVRPEGSVSTLKIQRTERGDSAVYLCASSAGGGNTEAFFGQGTRLTVV.